This T cell receptor beta chain was recovered during a study of T-cell memory formation after mild COVID-19. General study results and limits: Clones that got smaller from day 15 to 85 had even CD4/CD8, while clones growing later tipped toward CD4+. Pre-infection memory contained some responding clones, which suggested that cross-reactive memory had joined. The study found contracting CD4+ clones mainly in CM and EM and contracting CD8+ clones in EMRA.

V lost 1 base and J lost 2, with 9 bases in between. The CDR3 is 14 residues long. In germline, CDR1 is SGHVS, CDR2 FNYEAQ. A word on this clonotype: Its antigen is currently unknown.

UMIs and sample barcodes were carried by the TCR alpha and TCR beta cDNA libraries that 5'RACE produced using constant-segment primers. TCRdb passed the 5' RACE reads through MiXCR, listing each CDR3 protein once. This table has tens of thousands of distinct CDR3 sequences, more than 12% appearing once. The J gene is TRBJ2-7, the V gene TRBV7-6; no reliable D call. Sequenced input: PBMCs or a T cell subset sorted from them (not recorded which). The clonotype comes from a man between 18 and 29 years old who had mild COVID-19 (a few samples of this study predate the infection). Cell type and time point are not known. In nucleotides, the CDR3 is TGTGCCAGCAGCTTAGATCCAGGCACCTACGAGCAGTACTTC. This gives the protein CASSLDPGTYEQYF. The full variable domain, its missing parts supplied by reference TRBV7-6 and TRBJ2-7, is GAGVSQSPRYKVTKRGQDVALRCDPISGHVSLYWYRQALGQGPEFLTYFNYEAQQDKSGLPNDRFSAERPEGSISTLTIQRTEQRDSAMYRCASSLDPGTYEQYFGPGTRLTVT.